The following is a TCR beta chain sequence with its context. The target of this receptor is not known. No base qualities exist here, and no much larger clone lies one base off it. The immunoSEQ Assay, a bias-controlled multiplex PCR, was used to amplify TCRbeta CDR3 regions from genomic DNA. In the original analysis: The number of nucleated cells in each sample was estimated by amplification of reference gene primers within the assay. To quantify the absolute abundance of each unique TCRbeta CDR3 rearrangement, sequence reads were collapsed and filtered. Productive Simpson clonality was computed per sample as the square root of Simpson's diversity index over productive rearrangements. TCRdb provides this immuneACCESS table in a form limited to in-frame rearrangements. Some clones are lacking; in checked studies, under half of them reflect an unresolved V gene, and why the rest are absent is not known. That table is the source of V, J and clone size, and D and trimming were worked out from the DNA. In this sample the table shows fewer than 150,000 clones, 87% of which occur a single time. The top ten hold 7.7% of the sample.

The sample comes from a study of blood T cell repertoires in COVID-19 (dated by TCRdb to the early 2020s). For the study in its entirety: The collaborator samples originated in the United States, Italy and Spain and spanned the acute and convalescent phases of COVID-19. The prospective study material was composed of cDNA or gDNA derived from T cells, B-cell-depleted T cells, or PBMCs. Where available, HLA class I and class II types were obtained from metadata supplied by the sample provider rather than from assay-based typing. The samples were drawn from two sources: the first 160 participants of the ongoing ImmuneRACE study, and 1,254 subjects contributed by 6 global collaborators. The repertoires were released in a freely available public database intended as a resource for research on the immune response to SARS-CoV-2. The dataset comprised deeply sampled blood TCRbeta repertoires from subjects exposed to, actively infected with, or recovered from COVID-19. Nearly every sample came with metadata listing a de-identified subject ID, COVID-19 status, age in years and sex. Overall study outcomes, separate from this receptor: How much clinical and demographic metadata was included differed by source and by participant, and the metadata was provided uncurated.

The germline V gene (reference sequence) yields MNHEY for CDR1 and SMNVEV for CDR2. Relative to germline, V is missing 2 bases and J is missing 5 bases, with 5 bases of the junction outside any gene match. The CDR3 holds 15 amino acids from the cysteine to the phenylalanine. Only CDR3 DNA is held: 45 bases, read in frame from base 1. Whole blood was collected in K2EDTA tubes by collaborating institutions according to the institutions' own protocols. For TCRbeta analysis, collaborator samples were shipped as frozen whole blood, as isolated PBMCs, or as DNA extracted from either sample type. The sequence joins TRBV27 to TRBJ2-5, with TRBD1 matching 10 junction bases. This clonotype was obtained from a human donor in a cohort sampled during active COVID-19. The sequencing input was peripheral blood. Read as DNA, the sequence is TGTGCCAGCAGTTTAAGTCGGACAGGGGGGGAGACCCAGTACTTC. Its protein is CASSLSRTGGETQYF.